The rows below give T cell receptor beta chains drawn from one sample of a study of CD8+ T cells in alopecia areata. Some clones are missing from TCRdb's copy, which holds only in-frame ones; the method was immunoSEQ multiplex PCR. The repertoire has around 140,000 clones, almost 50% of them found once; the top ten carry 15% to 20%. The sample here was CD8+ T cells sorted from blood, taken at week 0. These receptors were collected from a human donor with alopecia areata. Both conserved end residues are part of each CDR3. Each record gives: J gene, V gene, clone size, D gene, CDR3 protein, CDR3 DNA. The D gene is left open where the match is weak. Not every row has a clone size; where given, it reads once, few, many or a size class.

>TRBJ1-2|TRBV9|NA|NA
CASSVADRQGGYTF
TGTGCCAGCAGCGTAGCGGACCGCCAGGGCGGCTACACCTTC
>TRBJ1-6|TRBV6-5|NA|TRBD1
CASSGQGFSPLHF
TGTGCCAGCAGCGGACAGGGTTTTTCACCCCTCCACTTT
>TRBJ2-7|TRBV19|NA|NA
CASRNGSYEQYF
TGTGCCAGTAGAAACGGATCCTACGAGCAGTACTTC
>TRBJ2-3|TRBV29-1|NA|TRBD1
CSVVTGDPSTDTQYF
TGCAGCGTGGTAACAGGGGACCCTAGCACAGATACGCAGTATTTT
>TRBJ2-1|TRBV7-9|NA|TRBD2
CASSYPRGLAVYNEQFF
TGTGCCAGCAGCTACCCCCGCGGACTAGCGGTCTACAATGAGCAGTTCTTC
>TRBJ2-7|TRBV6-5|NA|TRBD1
CASGTGFYEQYF
TGTGCCAGCGGGACAGGGTTTTACGAGCAGTACTTC
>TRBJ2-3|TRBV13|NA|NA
CASSSPTGVLTDTQYF
TGTGCCAGCAGCTCCCCTACTGGGGTTCTCACAGATACGCAGTATTTT
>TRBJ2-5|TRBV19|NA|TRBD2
CASSTRLAGGFQETQYF
TGTGCCAGTAGTACCCGACTAGCGGGGGGCTTCCAAGAGACCCAGTACTTC
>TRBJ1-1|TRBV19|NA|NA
CASSIGAEGTEAFF
TGTGCCAGTAGTATTGGGGCCGAGGGCACTGAAGCTTTCTTT
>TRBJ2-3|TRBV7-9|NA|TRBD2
CASSLGAEGLARYTDTQYF
TGTGCCAGCAGCTTAGGGGCCGAGGGACTAGCACGATACACAGATACGCAGTATTTT
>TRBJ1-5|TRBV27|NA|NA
CASSLSSNQPQHF
TGTGCCAGCAGTTTATCAAGCAATCAGCCCCAGCATTTT
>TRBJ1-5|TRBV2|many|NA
CASKDRGNQPQHF
TGTGCCAGCAAGGATCGGGGGAATCAGCCCCAGCATTTT
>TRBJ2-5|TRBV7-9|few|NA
CASSLTMETQYF
TGTGCCAGCAGCTTGACAATGGAGACCCAGTACTTC
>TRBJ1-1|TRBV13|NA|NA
CASRRGATEAFF
TGTGCCAGCCGAAGGGGGGCCACTGAAGCTTTCTTT
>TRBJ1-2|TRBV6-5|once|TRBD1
CASATGQLNYGYTF
TGTGCCAGCGCCACGGGACAGCTTAACTATGGCTACACCTTC
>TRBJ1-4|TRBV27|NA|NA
CASSRGGDEKLFF
TGTGCCAGCAGCAGGGGTGGGGATGAAAAACTGTTTTTT
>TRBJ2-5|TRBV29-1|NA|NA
CSVEDKGADETQYF
TGCAGCGTTGAAGATAAAGGGGCCGACGAGACCCAGTACTTC
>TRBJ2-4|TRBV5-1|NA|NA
CASSLFPDSSKNIQYF
TGCGCCAGCAGTTTGTTCCCTGACAGCTCCAAAAACATTCAGTACTTC
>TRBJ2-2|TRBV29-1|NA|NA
CSAYSRDTGELFF
TGCAGCGCCTACTCCAGGGACACCGGGGAGCTGTTTTTT
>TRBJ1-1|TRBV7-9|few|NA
CASGNTEAFF
TGTGCCAGTGGGAACACTGAAGCTTTCTTT
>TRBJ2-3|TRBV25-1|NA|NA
CASSEGASDTQYF
TGTGCCAGCAGTGAGGGGGCTTCAGATACGCAGTATTTT
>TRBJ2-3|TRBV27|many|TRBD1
CASSVTTGVLADTQYF
TGTGCCAGCAGTGTGACGACAGGGGTCCTAGCAGATACGCAGTATTTT
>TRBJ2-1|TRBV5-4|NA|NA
CASSWRDNEQFF
TGTGCCAGCAGCTGGCGGGACAATGAGCAGTTCTTC
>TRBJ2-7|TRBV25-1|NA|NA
CASRSWEDYEQYF
TGTGCCAGCAGGTCCTGGGAAGACTACGAGCAGTACTTC
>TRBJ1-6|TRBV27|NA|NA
CASSFTGLDSPLHF
TGTGCCAGCAGTTTCACAGGGTTGGATTCACCCCTCCACTTT
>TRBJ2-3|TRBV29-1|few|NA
CSVGGDSPTDTQYF
TGCAGCGTGGGAGGGGACAGCCCCACAGATACGCAGTATTTT
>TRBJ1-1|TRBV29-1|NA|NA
CSVEGNAEAFF
TGCAGCGTTGAAGGGAATGCTGAAGCTTTCTTT
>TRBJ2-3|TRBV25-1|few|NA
CASSEVRATSTDTQYF
TGTGCCAGCAGTGAGGTGCGGGCGACTAGCACAGATACGCAGTATTTT
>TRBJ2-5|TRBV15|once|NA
CATSRDRLMGAETQYF
TGTGCCACCAGCAGAGATCGATTAATGGGGGCAGAGACCCAGTACTTC
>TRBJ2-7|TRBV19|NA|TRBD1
CASSMDRGYEQYF
TGTGCCAGTAGTATGGACAGGGGATACGAGCAGTACTTC
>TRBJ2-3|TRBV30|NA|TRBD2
CAWSSGLAGYTDTQYF
TGTGCCTGGAGTTCCGGACTAGCGGGTTACACAGATACGCAGTATTTT
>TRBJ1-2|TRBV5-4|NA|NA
CASSLEGWNYGYTF
TGTGCCAGCAGCTTAGAGGGATGGAACTATGGCTACACCTTC
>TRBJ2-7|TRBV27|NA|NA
CASSLGGGLEQYF
TGTGCCAGCAGTTTAGGAGGGGGCCTCGAGCAGTACTTC
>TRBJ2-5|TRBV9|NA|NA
CASSVQGDQETQYF
TGTGCCAGCAGCGTACAGGGTGACCAAGAGACCCAGTACTTC
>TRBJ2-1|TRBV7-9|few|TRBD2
CASSDLAGGRNEQFF
TGTGCCAGCAGCGATCTAGCGGGGGGCAGGAATGAGCAGTTCTTC
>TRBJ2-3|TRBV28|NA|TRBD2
CASSPLAGGVADTQYF
TGTGCCAGCAGTCCCCTAGCGGGGGGGGTGGCAGATACGCAGTATTTT
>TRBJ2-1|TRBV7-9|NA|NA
CASSLMLRDNEQFF
TGTGCCAGCAGCTTAATGTTAAGAGACAATGAGCAGTTCTTC
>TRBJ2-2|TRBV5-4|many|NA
CASSRWGQNTGELFF
TGTGCCAGCAGCCGTTGGGGACAGAACACCGGGGAGCTGTTTTTT
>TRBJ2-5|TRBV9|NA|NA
CASSVGANQETQYF
TGTGCCAGCAGCGTAGGGGCTAACCAAGAGACCCAGTACTTC
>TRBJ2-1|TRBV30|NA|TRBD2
CAWSVHSGRTYNEQFF
TGTGCCTGGAGTGTACATAGCGGGAGAACCTACAATGAGCAGTTCTTC
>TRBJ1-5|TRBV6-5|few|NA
CASGWGTVNQPQHF
TGTGCCAGCGGTTGGGGGACCGTGAATCAGCCCCAGCATTTT
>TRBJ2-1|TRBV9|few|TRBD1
CASSVWDSYNEQFF
TGTGCCAGCAGCGTATGGGACAGCTACAATGAGCAGTTCTTC
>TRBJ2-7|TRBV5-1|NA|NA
CASSLRFSYEQYF
TGCGCCAGCAGCTTGAGGTTCTCCTACGAGCAGTACTTC